This T cell receptor (beta chain) was recorded in a study of T cell changes during pregnancy in multiple sclerosis. CDR1 and CDR2 (germline): SEHNR, FQNEAQ (reference sequence). There are 15 residues in the CDR3. V lost 3 bases to trimming and J lost 2 bases; unmatched junction nucleotides: 5. Sequencing used immunoSEQ multiplex PCR; TCRdb keeps in-frame clones, though not all of them. Of 30,000 to 45,000 clones in the sample, 88% were seen once. Sequencing used CD4+ T cells from peripheral blood mononuclear cells, obtained before pregnancy. This clonotype was sampled from a female donor with multiple sclerosis, enrolled in a pregnancy study. The chain joins TRBV7-9 to TRBJ2-5, with 8 nucleotides matching TRBD1. The CDR3 spells CASSFDRGGQETQYF. In DNA, the CDR3 is TGTGCCAGCAGCTTCGACAGGGGCGGACAAGAGACCCAGTACTTC.